The 20 T cell receptor beta chains below were found in one sample sequenced in a study of control samples from healthy donors and cancer patients. This table comes from immunoSEQ multiplex PCR, and its TCRdb copy is limited to in-frame clones, with some not included. The sample has some 56,000 clones; roughly 94% are singletons. The sequencing sample was made of blood. All receptors come from a man aged 25 to 40 in good health.

The rearrangement uses TRBV7-9 and TRBJ1-3; 8 bases fit TRBD1. In germline, CDR1 is SEHNR, CDR2 FQNEAQ (reference sequence). Trimming cost V 5 bases and J 3 bases; bases outside gene matches: 6. The CDR3 is 15 residues long. CDR3 region: CASSEQGVGGNTIYF. The CDR3 DNA is TGTGCCAGCAGCGAACAGGGGGTTGGTGGAAACACCATATATTTT.

This rearrangement joins TRBV9 to TRBJ2-7; possibly TRBD2 for D (6 bases). V shed 4 bases and J shed 3 bases, with 14 bases lying between them. Germline loops: CDR1 SGDLS, CDR2 YYNGEE. The CDR3 loop spans 14 amino acids. The CDR3: CASSRRDWGYEQYF. For the CDR3, the DNA is TGTGCCAGCAGCCGGAGGGACTGGGGCTACGAGCAGTACTTC.

V is TRBV18 and J is TRBJ2-1; 11 bases line up with TRBD1. Germline-derived CDR1 and CDR2 are KGHSH and LQKENI. There are 14 residues in the CDR3. V trimming: 6 bases; J trimming: 3 bases; junction bases outside the gene matches: 1. CDR3 residues: CASSGTGGYNEQFF. The CDR3 DNA follows: TGTGCCAGCTCCGGGACAGGGGGCTACAATGAGCAGTTCTTC.

The J gene is TRBJ2-5, the V gene TRBV4-1, with D tentatively TRBD2 (5 bases). Deletions cut 0 bases from V and 4 bases from J, with 15 bases between. The CDR3 extends over 16 amino acids. Germline values: CDR1 MGHRA, CDR2 YSYEKL. The CDR3 DNA is TGCGCCAGCAGCCAAGAAACGGGTTCGGGGAGAGAGACCCAGTACTTC. It specifies CASSQETGSGRETQYF.

This clone was counted a single time. V usage is TRBV3-1 (or the pseudogene TRBV3-2) and J usage is TRBJ2-7; 8 nucleotides line up with TRBD2. J was trimmed by 0 bases and V by 2 bases; bases with no gene match: 6. This CDR3 spans 16 amino acids. Germline CDR1 and CDR2: LGHDT and YNNKEL (reference sequence). The CDR3 DNA follows: TGTGCCAGCAGCCAATCGGGAGGGCCGAGCTCCTACGAGCAGTACTTC. As protein: CASSQSGGPSSYEQYF.

V is TRBV20-1 and J is TRBJ1-1; D possibly corresponds to TRBD1 (5 bases). The CDR3 totals 12 residues. Germline CDR1 is DFQATT and CDR2 is SNEGSKA (reference sequence). V lost 3 bases, J lost 7 bases, and 12 bases lay in between. In DNA, the CDR3 is TGCAGTGCTAGTCTTTCAGGGATTGAAGCTTTCTTT. This gives the protein CSASLSGIEAFF.

The gene calls are TRBV14 and TRBJ2-7, with D maybe TRBD2 (5 bases). V was clipped by 4 bases and J by 4 bases, with 11 bases between them. The CDR3 runs to 13 residues. Germline CDR1 reads SGHDN; CDR2 reads FVKESK. Written as DNA, the CDR3 is TGTGCCAGCAGCCCAGGACTGATGTACGAGCAGTACTTC. Translation: CASSPGLMYEQYF.

V is TRBV10-2 and J is TRBJ2-2; D unclear. V lost 2 bases to trimming and J lost 3 bases, with 4 bases between them. Germline CDR1 reads WSHSY; CDR2 reads SAAADI. The CDR3 has 13 residues. CDR3: CASSEGDTGELFF. For the CDR3, the DNA is TGCGCCAGCAGTGAGGGGGACACCGGGGAGCTGTTTTTT.

As DNA, the CDR3 is TGTGCCAGCACCAACAGGGGAACCTACGAGCAGTACTTC. Translation: CASTNRGTYEQYF. The V and J genes are TRBV6-5 and TRBJ2-7, with 7 bases aligning to TRBD1. The CDR3 has 13 residues. The germline CDR1 and CDR2 sequences are MNHEY and SVGAGI. J lost 2 bases, V lost 7 bases, and 5 bases had no gene match.

This chain connects TRBV7-9 to TRBJ2-1; perhaps TRBD1 as D (6 bases). Trimming took off 1 base at V and 5 bases at J, with 9 bases between the two ends. Germline V gene sequence: CDR1 SEHNR, CDR2 FQNEAQ (reference sequence). The length of the CDR3 is 14 residues. CDR3 sequence reads: CASSLGAGDNEQFF. CDR3 DNA sequence: TGTGCCAGCAGCTTAGGAGCAGGGGACAATGAGCAGTTCTTC.

The J gene is TRBJ1-3, the V gene TRBV9, with 7 bases aligning to TRBD1. Germline V gene sequence: CDR1 SGDLS, CDR2 YYNGEE. Trimming removed 5 bases from V and 0 bases from J; junction bases left unmatched: 8. CDR3 length: 16 amino acids. CDR3: CASSIDRARSGNTIYF. CDR3 nucleotide sequence: TGTGCCAGCAGTATCGACAGGGCGCGCTCTGGAAACACCATATATTTT.

The chain is built from TRBV7-3 and TRBJ2-1; TRBD2 aligns across 10 bases. This CDR3 comprises 15 residues. CDR1 SGHTA and CDR2 FQGTGA come from the germline V gene. V shed 5 bases, J shed 4 bases, and the junction held 5 bases outside the gene matches. CDR3 DNA sequence: TGTGCCAGCAGCAGCGGGACTAGCGAATACAATGAGCAGTTCTTC. The encoded protein is CASSSGTSEYNEQFF. The complete variable domain, with remaining parts taken from reference TRBV7-3 and TRBJ2-1, reads GAGVSQTPSNKVTEKGKYVELRCDPISGHTALYWYRQSLGQGPEFLIYFQGTGAADDSGLPNDRFFAVRPEGSVSTLKIQRTERGDSAVYLCASSSGTSEYNEQFFGPGTRLTVL.

The chain combines TRBV28 with TRBJ2-2; D is ambiguous. With 5 bases removed from V and 6 bases from J, the gap between germline ends came to 7 bases. Germline V gives CDR1 MDHEN, CDR2 SYDVKM. The CDR3 is 12 amino acids. The CDR3: CASSPSPGELFF. CDR3 DNA: TGTGCCAGCAGTCCCAGCCCCGGGGAGCTGTTTTTT.

The chain carries TRBV7-9 and TRBJ1-1; no clear D gene. This CDR3 is built from 13 residues. Trimming cost V 0 bases and J 1 base, with 3 bases left between them. The germline gives CDR1 SEHNR, CDR2 FQNEAQ (reference sequence). CDR3 region: CASSLARNTEAFF. In DNA, the CDR3 is TGTGCCAGCAGCTTAGCCAGGAACACTGAAGCTTTCTTT.

The CDR3 nucleotides read TGTGCCAGCAGCTTGGACAGGGGCCCCCGGCAGTTCTTC. This translates into CASSLDRGPRQFF. The chain is built from TRBV5-4 and TRBJ2-1, with 7 bases identical to TRBD1. From germline, CDR1 is SGHNT and CDR2 YYREEE (reference sequence). CDR3 size: 13 residues. V was clipped by 0 bases and J by 12 bases; unmatched bases: 6.

The V call is TRBV11-2, the J call TRBJ2-1; the D call may be TRBD1 or TRBD2 (5 bases each). Germline V gives CDR1 SGHAT, CDR2 FQNNGV. V lost 0 bases to trimming and J lost 9 bases, with 6 bases between them. The CDR3 sequence is 12 residues long. CDR3 sequence reads: CASSLDGTEQFF. DNA for the CDR3: TGTGCCAGCAGCTTAGATGGGACTGAGCAGTTCTTC. The full variable domain, rest sourced from reference TRBV11-2 and TRBJ2-1, is EAGVAQSPRYKIIEKRQSVAFWCNPISGHATLYWYQQILGQGPKLLIQFQNNGVVDDSQLPKDRFSAERLKGVDSTLKIQPAKLEDSAVYLCASSLDGTEQFFGPGTRLTVL.

The V call is TRBV12-3 or TRBV12-4, the J call TRBJ1-1; D ambiguous. The ends were cut back, 6 bases at V and 0 bases at J, with 8 bases in the middle. This CDR3 has 13 residues. The CDR3 reads CASRYGLNTEAFF. The CDR3 nucleotides read TGTGCCAGCAGGTACGGGTTGAACACTGAAGCTTTCTTT.

In this sample, this clone turned up once. Mismatch with germline at one junction end may stem from a read error. The rearrangement links TRBV3-1 (or the pseudogene TRBV3-2) to TRBJ1-4; D unclear. The CDR3 totals 15 residues. Germline values: CDR1 LGHDT, CDR2 YNNKEL (reference sequence). For the CDR3, the DNA is TGTGCCGGCAGCCAAGTACCAGCCCCTAATGAAAAACTGTTTTTT. Amino acid sequence: CAGSQVPAPNEKLFF.

The chain joins TRBV7-3 to TRBJ1-2; TRBD1 might be the D (6 bases). The CDR3 runs to 19 residues. V lost 0 bases, J lost 6 bases, and 26 bases lay in between. In germline, CDR1 is SGHTA, CDR2 FQGTGA. The CDR3 region is CASSLTPPPDRIHEDGYTF. DNA for the CDR3: TGTGCCAGCAGCTTAACTCCCCCCCCCGACAGGATTCATGAGGATGGCTACACCTTC.

This clone was observed a single time. V usage is TRBV10-3 and J usage is TRBJ1-2, with 11 bases fitting TRBD1. CDR1 is ENHRY and CDR2 is SYGVKD in the germline V gene. Trimming took 11 bases from V and 7 from J; bases not matched to a gene: 15. This CDR3 is 15 amino acids long. The CDR3 coding sequence is TGTGCCTCGGAGCCCGGGACAGGGGGATGGAGTGGCTACACCTTC. It yields the protein CASEPGTGGWSGYTF.